These 27 T cell receptor beta chains were all obtained from the same sample, sequenced in a study of response to subunit inactivated influenza vaccine. TCRdb used MiXCR to reprocess the RT-PCR reads, holding one entry per CDR3 protein. The sample yields over 400,000 distinct CDR3 sequences, 10% to 15% seen once. This sample comprised PBMCs from blood, obtained about 6 weeks after vaccination. These TCRs come from a man aged 45-60 years who received an inactivated influenza vaccine.

This clonotype was observed at least ten times. V is TRBV6-4 and J is TRBJ2-3; D is possibly TRBD2 (6 bases). The V end was cut by 0 bases, the J end by 6 bases, with 13 bases between. Germline loops: CDR1 MRHNA, CDR2 SNTAGT. The CDR3 has 15 amino acids. CDR3 nucleotide sequence: TGTGCCAGCAGTGACTCAGCGGGCGGCGGGGATACGCAGTATTTT. This codes for CASSDSAGGGDTQYF.

This clonotype showed up many times. The V call is TRBV11-2, the J call TRBJ2-1; D is ambiguous. The CDR3 extends over 12 amino acids. Germline CDR1 reads SGHAT; CDR2 reads FQNNGV. Deletions cut 5 bases from V and 8 bases from J, with 10 bases between. The CDR3 DNA follows: TGTGCCAGCAGCCCCCATAGGGATGAGCAGTTCTTC. It specifies CASSPHRDEQFF.

This clonotype was seen at least ten times. This chain uses TRBV12-3 or TRBV12-4 with TRBJ1-5, with TRBD1 matching over 8 bases. V lost 5 bases to trimming and J lost 2 bases; unmatched junction nucleotides: 5. The CDR3 is 15 amino acids. The CDR3 DNA reads as TGTGCCAGCAGTGCAGGGGGCATGGGCAATCAGCCCCAGCATTTT. This encodes CASSAGGMGNQPQHF.

This clonotype showed up many times. The chain joins TRBV4-1 to TRBJ2-7, with D perhaps assigned TRBD1 or TRBD2 (5 bases each). The CDR3 has 13 residues. With 2 bases removed from V and 4 bases from J, the gap between germline ends came to 9 bases. Looked up from germline, CDR1 is MGHRA and CDR2 is YSYEKL. The CDR3: CASSQWDGYEQYF. The CDR3 DNA sequence: TGCGCCAGCAGCCAATGGGACGGTTACGAGCAGTACTTC.

In this sample, this clonotype turned up many times. The genes are TRBV12-3 or TRBV12-4 and TRBJ2-2; D is uncertain. V was trimmed by 4 bases and J by 5 bases, leaving 11 bases between them. CDR3 length: 14 residues. The CDR3 sequence is CASSYNPVTGELFF. CDR3 nucleotide sequence: TGTGCCAGCAGTTATAACCCGGTTACCGGGGAGCTGTTTTTT.

This clonotype was observed at least ten times. The V call is TRBV15, the J call TRBJ2-3; a possible D gene is TRBD1 (6 bases). V lost 2 bases, J lost 5 bases, and 14 bases lay in between. CDR1 is LNHNV, CDR2 YYDKDF, per germline (reference sequence). The CDR3 consists of 15 residues. CDR3 sequence (DNA): TGTGCCACCAGCAGAAGGGGGAGTCGCGAAGATACGCAGTATTTT. This codes for CATSRRGSREDTQYF.

This clonotype was recorded a few times. This chain uses TRBV5-1 with TRBJ2-1; D is undetermined. The CDR3 runs to 15 residues. Germline V gene data show CDR1 as SGHRS and CDR2 as YFSETQ. V was shortened by 2 bases and J by 0 bases, with 9 bases between the two germline ends. CDR3 coding DNA: TGCGCCAGCAGCTTTGGAGCCAACTCCTACAATGAGCAGTTCTTC. Encoded protein: CASSFGANSYNEQFF.

This chain joins TRBV10-3 and TRBJ2-3; TRBD2 matches at 9 bases. CDR3 length equals 16 residues. The V gene's germline CDR1 is ENHRY and CDR2 SYGVKD. J gave up 2 bases and V 6 bases, and 9 bases lay outside the gene matches. The DNA for the CDR3 is TGTGCCATCAGCCAGACTAGCGGCTCAAACACAGATACGCAGTATTTT. This translates into CAISQTSGSNTDTQYF.

This clonotype was seen repeatedly, ten times or more. This rearrangement joins TRBV4-1 to TRBJ2-1; D ambiguous. The V end was cut by 0 bases, the J end by 0 bases, with 12 bases between. This CDR3 region has 17 residues. Germline V gene lookup returns CDR1 MGHRA and CDR2 YSYEKL. As DNA, the CDR3 is TGCGCCAGCAGCCAAGAAGACGCCTTCAGCTCCTACAATGAGCAGTTCTTC. Translating it yields CASSQEDAFSSYNEQFF.

V usage is TRBV10-3 and J usage is TRBJ2-1, with a weak D call TRBD2 (6 bases). CDR1 and CDR2 from the germline V gene are ENHRY and SYGVKD. The CDR3 extends over 16 amino acids. Between the trimmed V and J ends, which lost 0 bases and 0 bases, there was a span of 9 bases. CDR3 region: CAISESDGSSYNEQFF. CDR3 nucleotides: TGTGCCATCAGTGAGTCGGACGGGAGCTCCTACAATGAGCAGTTCTTC.

This clonotype was observed a handful of times. This sequence joins TRBV7-2 and TRBJ2-3; 7 bases are shared with TRBD2. This CDR3 contains 16 residues. Germline V lookup: CDR1 SGHTA, CDR2 FQGNSA. J lost 4 bases, V lost 6 bases, and 13 bases had no gene match. Here the CDR3 reads CASRPGWGGLADTQYF. The CDR3, as DNA: TGTGCCAGCAGACCAGGGTGGGGAGGGCTCGCAGATACGCAGTATTTT.

The chain carries TRBV20-1 and TRBJ2-3; D gene ambiguous. From germline, CDR1 is DFQATT and CDR2 SNEGSKA (reference sequence). CDR3 length: 11 amino acids. Trimming left V 4 bases short and J 4 bases short, with 6 bases between. DNA of the CDR3: TGCAGTGCTAACTGGGCAGATACGCAGTATTTT. Protein: CSANWADTQYF.

This clonotype was observed a few times. The CDR3 nucleotides are TGTGCCAGCAGCTCCCCGGGGGTCTATGGCTACACCTTC. It specifies CASSSPGVYGYTF. The genes are TRBV7-2 and TRBJ1-2; a weak D match, TRBD1 (5 bases). This CDR3 is 13 amino acids long. From germline, CDR1 is SGHTA and CDR2 FQGNSA. The V gene lost 4 bases and the J gene lost 4 bases, with 10 bases spanning the gap.

There are many counts of this clonotype. The genes are TRBV4-1 and TRBJ1-3; no firm D call. V gave up 4 bases and J gave up 0 bases, with 19 bases separating them. This CDR3 spans 18 amino acids. The V gene's germline CDR1 is MGHRA and CDR2 YSYEKL. The CDR3 nucleotides are TGCGCCAGCAGCCCCTCCCACCTTCTTCGGCTCTCTGGAAACACCATATATTTT. Residues: CASSPSHLLRLSGNTIYF.

The chain recombines TRBV7-2 with TRBJ1-3; no clear D. The CDR3 has 17 amino acids. V gave up 0 bases and J gave up 0 bases, with 12 bases separating them. CDR1 is SGHTA and CDR2 is FQGNSA in the germline V gene. As DNA, the CDR3 is TGTGCCAGCAGCTTAGCCGCGCCCGGGGTCTCTGGAAACACCATATATTTT. The encoded protein is CASSLAAPGVSGNTIYF.

The V and J genes are TRBV20-1 and TRBJ2-7; the D gene is possibly TRBD2 (6 bases). V was shortened by 6 bases and J by 0 bases, with 9 bases between the two germline ends. Germline lookup yields CDR1 DFQATT and CDR2 SNEGSKA (reference sequence). There are 12 residues in the CDR3. CDR3 in amino acids: CSAPEGSYEQYF. The CDR3 DNA follows: TGCAGTGCACCGGAGGGCTCCTACGAGCAGTACTTC.

The chain employs TRBV4-3 and TRBJ2-1; D is undetermined. This CDR3 has 15 amino acids. Germline loops: CDR1 LGHNA, CDR2 YSLEER. The V end was cut by 3 bases, the J end by 10 bases, with 19 bases between. CDR3 nucleotides: TGCGCCAGCAGCCAGCGATCCGGAACTACGGCAGAGCAGTTCTTC. This codes for CASSQRSGTTAEQFF.

This clonotype was seen many times. The J gene is TRBJ2-5, the V gene TRBV7-8; a weak D match, TRBD1 (6 bases). The germline V gene has CDR1 SGHVS and CDR2 FQNEAQ. The CDR3 contains 15 residues. V shed 2 bases and J shed 4 bases, with 14 bases lying between them. CDR3 loop: CASSLTAQGVETQYF. The CDR3, as DNA: TGTGCCAGCAGCTTAACTGCACAGGGCGTAGAGACCCAGTACTTC. The full variable domain, completed using reference TRBV7-8 and TRBJ2-5, is GAGVSQSPRYKVAKRGQDVALRCDPISGHVSLFWYQQALGQGPEFLTYFQNEAQLDKSGLPSDRFFAERPEGSVSTLKIQRTQQEDSAVYLCASSLTAQGVETQYFGPGTRLLVL.

This chain links TRBV21-1 with TRBJ1-6. TRBV21-1 is an annotated pseudogene. CDR3 length: 14 amino acids. CDR3 DNA: TGTGCCAGCAGCAAACCCACTAATAATTCACCCCTCCACTTT. Translating it yields CASSKPTNNSPLHF.

Only a few counts were recorded for this clonotype. The V and J genes are TRBV11-1 and TRBJ2-4; 9 positions match TRBD1. The CDR3 contains 15 residues. Germline CDR1 reads SGHAT; CDR2 reads FQDESV (reference sequence). The V segment lost 3 bases and the J segment 3 bases; nucleotides outside the gene matches: 3. CDR3 DNA: TGTGCCAGCAGCTTTGGACAGGGGATCAAAAACATTCAGTACTTC. It translates to CASSFGQGIKNIQYF. Looking up the rest from reference TRBV11-1 and TRBJ2-4 gives the full variable domain: EAEVAQSPRYKITEKSQAVAFWCDPISGHATLYWYRQILGQGPELLVQFQDESVVDDSQLPKDRFSAERLKGVDSTLKIQPAELGDSAMYLCASSFGQGIKNIQYFGAGTRLSVL.

The rearrangement uses TRBV20-1 and TRBJ2-3; 7 bases line up with TRBD2. V shed 8 bases, J shed 1 base, and the junction held 6 bases outside the gene matches. From germline, CDR1 is DFQATT and CDR2 SNEGSKA (reference sequence). This CDR3 is built from 13 residues. CDR3 protein: CSSGLEGTDTQYF. CDR3 nucleotide sequence: TGCAGTTCCGGACTAGAGGGCACAGATACGCAGTATTTT.

This clonotype was found a few times. The chain couples TRBV29-1 to TRBJ2-3, with 8 bases matching TRBD1. The germline CDR1 and CDR2 sequences are SQVTM and ANQGSEA. Unmatched junction bases numbered 4, after V lost 3 bases and J lost 2 bases. CDR3 length equals 14 residues. CDR3 coding DNA: TGCAGCGTTGAGCAGGGGGCGGACACAGATACGCAGTATTTT. This encodes CSVEQGADTDTQYF.

This clonotype was detected ten times or more. The V gene is TRBV4-3, the J gene TRBJ2-7, with D tentatively TRBD1 (6 bases). The CDR3 is made up of 15 amino acids. CDR1 LGHNA and CDR2 YSLEER come from the germline V gene. Trimming removed 1 base at V and 3 bases at J, with 13 bases between. The CDR3 DNA sequence: TGCGCCAGCAGCCAAGTGGACAGCAACTTCTACGAGCAGTACTTC. It is translated as CASSQVDSNFYEQYF.

The chain carries TRBV4-2 and TRBJ2-3; TRBD2 is a possible D gene (6 bases). V was clipped by 6 bases and J by 6 bases, with 25 bases between them. This CDR3 is built from 17 residues. The germline gives CDR1 LGHNA, CDR2 YNFKEQ. The CDR3 loop reads CASRPTAAGLTADTQYF. The CDR3 bases are TGTGCCAGCAGGCCAACGGCCGCGGGACTCACGGCCGATACGCAGTATTTT.

The rearrangement uses TRBV5-5 and TRBJ1-1; 10 bases are a match to TRBD1. The CDR3 consists of 16 residues. Unmatched junction bases numbered 10, after V lost 4 bases and J lost 4 bases. Germline V CDR1 and CDR2: SGHKS, YYEKEE (reference sequence). The chain's CDR3 is CASSQGQGRSGTEAFF. Here the CDR3 DNA reads TGTGCCAGCAGCCAGGGACAGGGGCGCAGCGGCACTGAAGCTTTCTTT.

The V call is TRBV20-1, the J call TRBJ2-7; TRBD1 aligns across 7 bases. V was clipped by 6 bases and J by 2 bases; unmatched bases: 10. The CDR3 covers 14 residues. Germline V gene data show CDR1 as DFQATT and CDR2 as SNEGSKA (reference sequence). The CDR3 DNA reads as TGCAGTGCAGAGCCCACAGGGGACCCCTACGAGCAGTACTTC. Protein: CSAEPTGDPYEQYF.

There are a few counts of this clonotype. This chain links TRBV3-1 with TRBJ2-7, with TRBD2 matching over 8 bases. The CDR3 spans 16 residues. The germline V gene has CDR1 LGHDT and CDR2 YNNKEL (reference sequence). V lost 0 bases, J lost 0 bases, and 4 bases stayed unmatched. CDR3 bases: TGTGCCAGCAGCCAAGACGGGGGGGTCAGCTCCTACGAGCAGTACTTC. Encoded protein: CASSQDGGVSSYEQYF.